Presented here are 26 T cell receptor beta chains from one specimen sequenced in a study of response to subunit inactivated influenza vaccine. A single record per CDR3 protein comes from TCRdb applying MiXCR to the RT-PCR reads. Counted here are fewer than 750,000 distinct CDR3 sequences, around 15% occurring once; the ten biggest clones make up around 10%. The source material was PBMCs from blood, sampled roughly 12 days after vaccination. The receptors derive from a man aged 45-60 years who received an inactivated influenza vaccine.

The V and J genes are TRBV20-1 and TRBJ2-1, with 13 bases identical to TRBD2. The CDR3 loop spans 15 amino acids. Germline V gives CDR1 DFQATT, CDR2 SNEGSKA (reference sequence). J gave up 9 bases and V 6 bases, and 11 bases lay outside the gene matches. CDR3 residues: CSARTSGRVSTEQFF. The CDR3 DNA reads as TGCAGTGCAAGGACTAGCGGGAGAGTCAGCACTGAGCAGTTCTTC.

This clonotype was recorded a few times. This CDR3 is CASSPGQPNEQFF. DNA of the CDR3: TGTGCCAGCAGTCCGGGACAGCCCAATGAGCAGTTCTTC. The gene calls are TRBV12-3 or TRBV12-4 and TRBJ2-1, with 7 bases that match TRBD1. The J segment lost 6 bases and the V segment lost 5 bases, leaving 4 bases of the junction unmatched. There are 13 residues in the CDR3.

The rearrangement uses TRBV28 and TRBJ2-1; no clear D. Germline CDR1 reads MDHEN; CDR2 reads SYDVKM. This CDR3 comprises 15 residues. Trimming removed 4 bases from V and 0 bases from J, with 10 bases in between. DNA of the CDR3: TGTGCCAGCAGTTCTACAACTCCCTCCTACAATGAGCAGTTCTTC. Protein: CASSSTTPSYNEQFF.

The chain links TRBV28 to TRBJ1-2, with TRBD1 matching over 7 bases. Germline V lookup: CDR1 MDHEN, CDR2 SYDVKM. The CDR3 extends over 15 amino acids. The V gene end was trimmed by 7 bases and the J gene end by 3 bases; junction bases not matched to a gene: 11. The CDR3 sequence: CASTQGRGQYYGYTF. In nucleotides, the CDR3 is TGTGCCAGCACCCAGGGGAGGGGGCAATACTATGGCTACACCTTC.

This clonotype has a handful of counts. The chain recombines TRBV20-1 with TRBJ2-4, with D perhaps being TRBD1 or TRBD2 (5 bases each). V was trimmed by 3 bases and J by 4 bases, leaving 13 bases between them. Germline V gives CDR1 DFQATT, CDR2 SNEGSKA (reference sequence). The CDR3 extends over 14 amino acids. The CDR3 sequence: CSASGARGKNIQYF. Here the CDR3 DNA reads TGCAGTGCTAGCGGGGCCCGAGGAAAAAACATTCAGTACTTC.

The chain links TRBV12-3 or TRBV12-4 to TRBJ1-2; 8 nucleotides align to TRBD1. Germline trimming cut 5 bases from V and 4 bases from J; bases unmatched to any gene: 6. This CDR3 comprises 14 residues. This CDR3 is CASSPGGLGYGYTF. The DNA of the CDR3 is TGTGCCAGCAGTCCAGGGGGCTTGGGCTATGGCTACACCTTC.

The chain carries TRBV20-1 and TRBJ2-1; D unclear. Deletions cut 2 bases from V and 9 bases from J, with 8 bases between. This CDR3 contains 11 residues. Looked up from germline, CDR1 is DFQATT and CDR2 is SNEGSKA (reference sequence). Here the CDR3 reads CSARKTSEQFF. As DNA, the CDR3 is TGCAGTGCTAGAAAGACCAGTGAGCAGTTCTTC.

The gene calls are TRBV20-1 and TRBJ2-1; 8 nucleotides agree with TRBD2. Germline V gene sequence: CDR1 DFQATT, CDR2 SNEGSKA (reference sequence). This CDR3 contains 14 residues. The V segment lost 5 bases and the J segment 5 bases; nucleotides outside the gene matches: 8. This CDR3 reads CSAFTSGSDNEQFF. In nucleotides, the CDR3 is TGCAGTGCTTTTACTAGCGGATCAGACAATGAGCAGTTCTTC.

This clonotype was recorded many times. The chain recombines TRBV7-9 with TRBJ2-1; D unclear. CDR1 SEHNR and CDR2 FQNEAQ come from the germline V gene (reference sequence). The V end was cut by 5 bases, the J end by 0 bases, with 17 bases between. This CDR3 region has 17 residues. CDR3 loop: CASSPVGGPHSYNEQFF. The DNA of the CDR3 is TGTGCCAGCAGCCCGGTCGGCGGACCCCACTCCTACAATGAGCAGTTCTTC.

CDR3 in amino acids: CSARENLNTEAFF. CDR3 DNA: TGCAGTGCTAGAGAAAACTTGAACACTGAAGCTTTCTTT. V is TRBV20-1 and J is TRBJ1-1; D uncertain. The CDR3 sequence is 13 residues long. From germline, CDR1 is DFQATT and CDR2 SNEGSKA (reference sequence). V shed 0 bases and J shed 0 bases, with 5 bases lying between them.

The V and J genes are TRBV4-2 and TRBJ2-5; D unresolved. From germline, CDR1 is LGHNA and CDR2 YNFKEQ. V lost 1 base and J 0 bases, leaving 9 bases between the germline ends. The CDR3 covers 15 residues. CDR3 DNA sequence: TGTGCCAGCAGCCAAGTCGACGGACACCAAGAGACCCAGTACTTC. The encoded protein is CASSQVDGHQETQYF.

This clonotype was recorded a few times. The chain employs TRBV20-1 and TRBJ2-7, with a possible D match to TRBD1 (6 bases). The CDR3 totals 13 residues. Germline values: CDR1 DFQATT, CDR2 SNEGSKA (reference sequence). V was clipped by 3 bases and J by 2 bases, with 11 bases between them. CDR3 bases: TGCAGTGCTAGCCAGGGGCCGCCCTACGAGCAGTACTTC. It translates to CSASQGPPYEQYF.

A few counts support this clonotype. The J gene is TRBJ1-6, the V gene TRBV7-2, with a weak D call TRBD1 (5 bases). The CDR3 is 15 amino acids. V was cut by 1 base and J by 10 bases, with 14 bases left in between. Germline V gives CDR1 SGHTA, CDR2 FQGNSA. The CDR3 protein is CASSLEAGGWSPLHF. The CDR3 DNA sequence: TGTGCCAGCAGCTTAGAGGCTGGGGGGTGGTCACCCCTCCACTTT. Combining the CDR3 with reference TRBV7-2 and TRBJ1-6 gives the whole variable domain GAGVSQSPSNKVTEKGKDVELRCDPISGHTALYWYRQSLGQGLEFLIYFQGNSAPDKSGLPSDRFSAERTGGSVSTLTIQRTQQEDSAVYLCASSLEAGGWSPLHFGNGTRLTVT.

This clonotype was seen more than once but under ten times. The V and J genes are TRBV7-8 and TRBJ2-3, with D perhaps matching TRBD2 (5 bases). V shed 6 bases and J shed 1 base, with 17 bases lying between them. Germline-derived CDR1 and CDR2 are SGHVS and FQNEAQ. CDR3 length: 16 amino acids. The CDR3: CASRPREGVGTDTQYF. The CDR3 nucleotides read TGTGCCAGCAGACCCCGCGAGGGAGTTGGCACAGATACGCAGTATTTT. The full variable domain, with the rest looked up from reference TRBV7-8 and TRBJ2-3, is GAGVSQSPRYKVAKRGQDVALRCDPISGHVSLFWYQQALGQGPEFLTYFQNEAQLDKSGLPSDRFFAERPEGSVSTLKIQRTQQEDSAVYLCASRPREGVGTDTQYFGPGTRLTVL.

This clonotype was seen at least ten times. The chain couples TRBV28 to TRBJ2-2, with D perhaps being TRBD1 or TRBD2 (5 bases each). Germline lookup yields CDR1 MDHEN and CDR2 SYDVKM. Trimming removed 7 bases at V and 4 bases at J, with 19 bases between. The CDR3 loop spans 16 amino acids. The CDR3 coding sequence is TGTGCCAGCACTACCGGGACCACTGCAAGCACCGGGGAGCTGTTTTTT. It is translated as CASTTGTTASTGELFF.

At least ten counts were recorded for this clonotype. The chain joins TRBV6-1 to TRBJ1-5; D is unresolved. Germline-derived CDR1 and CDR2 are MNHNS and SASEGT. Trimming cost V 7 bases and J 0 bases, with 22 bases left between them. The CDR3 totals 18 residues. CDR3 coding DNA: TGTGCCAGCACCACACCGGTCGGGGTGGGGTATAGCAATCAGCCCCAGCATTTT. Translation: CASTTPVGVGYSNQPQHF.

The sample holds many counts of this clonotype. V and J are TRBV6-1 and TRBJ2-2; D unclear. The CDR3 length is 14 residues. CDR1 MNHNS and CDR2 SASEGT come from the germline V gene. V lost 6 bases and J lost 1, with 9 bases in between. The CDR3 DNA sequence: TGTGCCAGCAGCCAAGGCGTGAACACCGGGGAGCTGTTTTTT. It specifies CASSQGVNTGELFF.

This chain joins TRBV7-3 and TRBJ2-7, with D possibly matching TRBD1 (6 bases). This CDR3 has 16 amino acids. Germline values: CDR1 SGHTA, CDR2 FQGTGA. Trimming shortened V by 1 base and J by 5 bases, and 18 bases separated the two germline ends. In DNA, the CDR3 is TGTGCCAGCAGCTTAAACTCGGGCAGGGGATCTAACGAGCAGTACTTC. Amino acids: CASSLNSGRGSNEQYF.

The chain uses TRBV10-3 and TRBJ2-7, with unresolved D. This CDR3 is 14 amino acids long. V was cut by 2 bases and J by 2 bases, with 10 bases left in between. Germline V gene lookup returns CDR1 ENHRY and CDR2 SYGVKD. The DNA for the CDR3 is TGTGCCATCAGTGAGGATGGTCAGACCTACGAGCAGTACTTC. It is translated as CAISEDGQTYEQYF.

The CDR3 sequence is CASSPGGRDGYTF. Here the CDR3 DNA reads TGTGCCAGCTCCCCGGGGGGTCGAGATGGCTACACCTTC. The chain has TRBV18 and TRBJ1-2, with D possibly TRBD1 on 5 matching bases. Germline V gene data show CDR1 as KGHSH and CDR2 as LQKENI. The length of the CDR3 is 13 residues. Between the trimmed V and J ends, which lost 6 bases and 6 bases, there was a span of 14 bases.

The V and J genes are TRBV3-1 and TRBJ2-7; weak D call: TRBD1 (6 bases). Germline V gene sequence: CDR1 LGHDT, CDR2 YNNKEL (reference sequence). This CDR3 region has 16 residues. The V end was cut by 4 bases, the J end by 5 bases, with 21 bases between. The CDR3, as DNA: TGTGCCAGCAGCCGAACAGGGATGTATTCGAAACACGAGCAGTACTTC. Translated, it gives CASSRTGMYSKHEQYF.

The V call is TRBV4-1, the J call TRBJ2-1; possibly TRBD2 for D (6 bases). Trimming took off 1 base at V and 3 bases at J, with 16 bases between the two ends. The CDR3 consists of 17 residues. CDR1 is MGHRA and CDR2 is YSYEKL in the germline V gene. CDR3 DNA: TGCGCCAGCAGCCAAGTTCATGGGCCGGGGGACTACAATGAGCAGTTCTTC. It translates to CASSQVHGPGDYNEQFF.

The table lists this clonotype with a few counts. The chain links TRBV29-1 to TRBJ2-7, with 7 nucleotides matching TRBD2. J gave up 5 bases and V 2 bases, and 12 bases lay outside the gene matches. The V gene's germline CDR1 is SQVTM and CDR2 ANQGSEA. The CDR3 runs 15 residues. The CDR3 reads CSVERLRAGMHEQYF. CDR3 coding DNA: TGCAGCGTTGAAAGACTTCGAGCGGGAATGCACGAGCAGTACTTC.

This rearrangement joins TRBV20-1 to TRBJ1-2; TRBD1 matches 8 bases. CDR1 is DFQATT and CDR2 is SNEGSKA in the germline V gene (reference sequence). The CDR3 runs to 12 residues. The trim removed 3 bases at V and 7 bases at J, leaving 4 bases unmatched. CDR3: CSARDRETGYTF. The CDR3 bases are TGCAGTGCTAGGGACAGGGAGACTGGCTACACCTTC.

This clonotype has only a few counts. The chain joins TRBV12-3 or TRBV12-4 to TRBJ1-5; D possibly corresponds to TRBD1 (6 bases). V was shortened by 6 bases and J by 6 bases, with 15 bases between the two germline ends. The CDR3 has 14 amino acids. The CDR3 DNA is TGTGCCAGCAGGGAACAGGGTTGGGCTCAGCCCCAGCATTTT. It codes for CASREQGWAQPQHF.

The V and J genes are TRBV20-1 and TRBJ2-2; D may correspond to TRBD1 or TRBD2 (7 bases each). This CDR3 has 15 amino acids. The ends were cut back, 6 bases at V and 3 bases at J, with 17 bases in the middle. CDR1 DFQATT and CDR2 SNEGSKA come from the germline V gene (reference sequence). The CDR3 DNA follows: TGCAGTGCCCCTAGGGGAGGGGGCGACACCGGGGAGCTGTTTTTT. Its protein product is CSAPRGGGDTGELFF.